The 12 T cell receptor beta chains given below trace back to one sample, sequenced in a study of siplizumab effects on memory and regulatory T cells (dated by TCRdb to the late 2010s). Library method: the immunoSEQ multiplex PCR assay. Held by TCRdb, this immuneACCESS table contains in-frame sequences only and omits some clones. Under half of the omission traces to an unresolved V gene where checked; the cause of the rest is unknown. The sample records about 55,000 clones, about 97% of which are singletons. The ten biggest clones cover 0.64% of the sample. Sequences were obtained from naive CD4+ T cells sorted from blood. Per the publication, the cell subset or site label means: unstimulated naive T cells. The receptors derive from a human donor in good health.

The V and J genes are TRBV29-1 and TRBJ2-1; D not resolved. V was cut by 7 bases and J by 8 bases, with 18 bases left in between. Germline V gene data show CDR1 as SQVTM and CDR2 as ANQGSEA. The CDR3 consists of 13 residues. The CDR3, as DNA: TGCAGCGGTGACCGCTCTATAGGCCATGAGCAGTTCTTC. Translating it yields CSGDRSIGHEQFF.

The chain uses TRBV4-2 and TRBJ1-1; D gene unclear. This CDR3 region has 13 residues. Per germline, CDR1 LGHNA and CDR2 YNFKEQ. Trimming stripped 6 bases from V and 1 base from J, with 9 bases between. The CDR3 protein is CASSRLGNTEAFF. CDR3 DNA sequence: TGTGCCAGCAGTCGTTTGGGGAACACTGAAGCTTTCTTT.

The J gene is TRBJ1-1, the V gene TRBV30; no clear D gene. The V end was cut by 2 bases, the J end by 2 bases, with 12 bases between. The CDR3 spans 14 residues. Germline V gene data show CDR1 as GTSNPN and CDR2 as SVGIG (reference sequence). CDR3 sequence (DNA): TGTGCCTGGAGTAAGGAATGGGGAAACACTGAAGCTTTCTTT. This gives the protein CAWSKEWGNTEAFF.

The chain recombines TRBV7-3 with TRBJ1-1; D gene uncertain. V gave up 3 bases and J gave up 1 base, with 6 bases separating them. CDR3 length: 13 amino acids. CDR1 is SGHTA and CDR2 is FQGTGA in the germline V gene. The CDR3 loop is CASSFEGNTEAFF. As DNA, the CDR3 is TGTGCCAGCAGCTTCGAGGGGAACACTGAAGCTTTCTTT. Together with reference TRBV7-3 and TRBJ1-1, the CDR3 gives the full variable domain: GAGVSQTPSNKVTEKGKYVELRCDPISGHTALYWYRQSLGQGPEFLIYFQGTGAADDSGLPNDRFFAVRPEGSVSTLKIQRTERGDSAVYLCASSFEGNTEAFFGQGTRLTVV.

The V gene is TRBV28, the J gene TRBJ2-7; 7 nucleotides match TRBD1. V gave up 4 bases and J gave up 0 bases; unmatched junction bases: 9. This CDR3 comprises 16 residues. Looked up from germline, CDR1 is MDHEN and CDR2 is SYDVKM. CDR3 sequence: CASSSPPDRSSYEQYF. CDR3 coding DNA: TGTGCCAGCAGTTCACCTCCGGACAGGAGCTCCTACGAGCAGTACTTC.

The table lists this clone with a count of one. V usage is TRBV6-5 and J usage is TRBJ1-2; the D is unclear. This CDR3 is built from 14 residues. Germline values: CDR1 MNHEY, CDR2 SVGAGI. Trimming left V 8 bases short and J 4 bases short, with 17 bases between. This chain's CDR3 is CASRSAGTVYGYTF. CDR3 nucleotides: TGTGCCAGCCGAAGCGCGGGAACGGTCTATGGCTACACCTTC.

The chain couples TRBV29-1 to TRBJ2-1; tentative D call: TRBD1 (5 bases). Trimming cost V 6 bases and J 0 bases, with 12 bases left between them. The CDR3 loop spans 14 amino acids. The germline gives CDR1 SQVTM, CDR2 ANQGSEA. The CDR3 is CSVGGATSYNEQFF. CDR3 coding DNA: TGCAGCGTGGGTGGGGCGACCTCCTACAATGAGCAGTTCTTC.

V gene TRBV7-2 combines with J gene TRBJ2-1, with D unclear. V was pared by 5 bases and J by 5 bases, with 13 bases between. The CDR3 totals 14 residues. Germline assignment: CDR1 SGHTA and CDR2 FQGNSA. This CDR3 is CASSPRTMDNEQFF. CDR3 DNA sequence: TGTGCCAGCAGCCCGAGGACCATGGACAATGAGCAGTTCTTC.

The gene calls are TRBV30 and TRBJ2-1; 7 positions agree with TRBD1. The ends lost 4 bases at V and 6 bases at J; junction bases unmatched: 12. CDR3 size: 15 residues. Germline lookup yields CDR1 GTSNPN and CDR2 SVGIG (reference sequence). The CDR3 region is CAWTPFTGVSNEQFF. The CDR3 DNA reads as TGTGCCTGGACCCCCTTTACAGGGGTAAGCAATGAGCAGTTCTTC.

CDR3 coding DNA: TGTGCCAGTAGTAGCGACAGGGCAACTAATGAAAAACTGTTTTTT. Translating it yields CASSSDRATNEKLFF. J is TRBJ1-4 and V is TRBV19, with 7 bases aligning to TRBD1. Germline CDR1 is LNHDA and CDR2 is SQIVND (reference sequence). Trimming cost V 4 bases and J 0 bases; bases outside gene matches: 2. The CDR3 runs 15 residues.

The chain uses TRBV30 and TRBJ2-5; D possibly corresponds to TRBD1 (5 bases). The ends were cut back, 2 bases at V and 5 bases at J, with 6 bases in the middle. Germline assignment: CDR1 GTSNPN and CDR2 SVGIG (reference sequence). The CDR3 extends over 11 amino acids. CDR3 bases: TGTGCCTGGAGTCCAGGGGAGACCCAGTACTTC. This translates into CAWSPGETQYF. Supplemented by reference TRBV30 and TRBJ2-5, the full variable domain reads SQTIHQWPATLVQPVGSPLSLECTVEGTSNPNLYWYRQAAGRGLQLLFYSVGIGQISSEVPQNLSASRPQDRQFILSSKKLLLSDSGFYLCAWSPGETQYFGPGTRLLVL.

The genes are TRBV6-1 and TRBJ2-5; D is perhaps TRBD2 (6 bases). The germline gives CDR1 MNHNS, CDR2 SASEGT. The CDR3 sequence is 13 residues long. The V end lost 5 bases, the J end lost 2 bases, and 9 bases lay between the germline ends. CDR3 residues: CASSFSGQETQYF. CDR3 bases: TGTGCCAGCAGTTTTAGCGGACAAGAGACCCAGTACTTC.